This T cell receptor (beta chain) was recorded in a study of cytotoxic CD8 clonotypes in ibrutinib-treated CLL. T cells were sequenced at a targeted depth of 1 in 200,000 to 1 in 1 million. Clones were sequenced by immunoSEQ multiplex PCR, and TCRdb holds only the in-frame ones, with some missing. The table lists 150,000 to 200,000 clones, roughly 88% of them singletons, with 3% in the top ten. This CDR3 has 15 residues. CDR1 SGHAT and CDR2 FQNNGV come from the germline V gene. Trimming left V 0 bases short and J 3 bases short, with 9 bases between. V usage is TRBV11-2 and J usage is TRBJ2-1; D gene uncertain. The material sequenced was PBMCs, taken at disease progression, from a patient treated with ibrutinib. The clonotype was recovered from a human donor with chronic lymphocytic leukemia. The DNA for the CDR3 is TGTGCCAGCAGCTTAGATCATGGGGTCTACAATGAGCAGTTCTTC. Residues: CASSLDHGVYNEQFF. Drawing the rest from reference TRBV11-2 and TRBJ2-1, the complete variable domain is EAGVAQSPRYKIIEKRQSVAFWCNPISGHATLYWYQQILGQGPKLLIQFQNNGVVDDSQLPKDRFSAERLKGVDSTLKIQPAKLEDSAVYLCASSLDHGVYNEQFFGPGTRLTVL.